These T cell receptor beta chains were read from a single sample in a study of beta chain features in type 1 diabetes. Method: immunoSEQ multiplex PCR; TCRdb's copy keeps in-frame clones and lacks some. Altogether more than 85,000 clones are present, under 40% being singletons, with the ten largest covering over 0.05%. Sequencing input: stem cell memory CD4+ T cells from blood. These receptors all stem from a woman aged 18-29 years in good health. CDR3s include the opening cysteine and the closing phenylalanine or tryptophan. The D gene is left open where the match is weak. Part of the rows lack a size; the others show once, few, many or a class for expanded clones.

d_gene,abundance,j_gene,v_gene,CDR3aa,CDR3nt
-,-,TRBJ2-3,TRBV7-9,CASSLDTQYF,TGTGCCAGCAGCCTCGATACGCAGTATTTT
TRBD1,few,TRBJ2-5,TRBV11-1,CASSLAKTGTGFGETQYF,TGTGCCAGCAGCTTAGCGAAAACCGGGACAGGGTTCGGAGAGACCCAGTACTTC
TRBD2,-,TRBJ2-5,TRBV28,CASSYGVGRVETQYF,TGTGCCAGCAGTTATGGAGTCGGGAGGGTGGAGACCCAGTACTTC
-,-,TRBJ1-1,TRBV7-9,CASSLDILSGTEAFF,TGTGCCAGCAGCTTAGATATCCTAAGCGGCACTGAAGCTTTCTTT
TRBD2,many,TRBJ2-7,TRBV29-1,CSVTRGVGYEQYF,TGCAGCGTTACCCGGGGGGTGGGCTACGAGCAGTACTTC
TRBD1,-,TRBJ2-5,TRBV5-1,CASGPGQGAGETQYF,TGCGCCAGCGGACCGGGACAGGGGGCAGGAGAGACCCAGTACTTC
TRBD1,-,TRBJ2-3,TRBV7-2,CASSLVRGQGTQYF,TGTGCCAGCAGCTTAGTTAGGGGACAGGGTACGCAGTATTTT
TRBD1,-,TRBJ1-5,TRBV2,CASTVIAGTGSNQPQHF,TGTGCCAGCACCGTAATTGCCGGGACAGGTAGCAATCAGCCCCAGCATTTT
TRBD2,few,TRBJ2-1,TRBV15,CATRPGGGPEDNEQFF,TGTGCCACCAGACCGGGAGGGGGGCCCGAAGACAATGAGCAGTTCTTC
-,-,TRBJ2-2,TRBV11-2,CASSLERRYTGELFF,TGTGCCAGCAGCTTAGAAAGGAGGTACACCGGGGAGCTGTTTTTT
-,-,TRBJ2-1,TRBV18,CASSPFLSGQNNEQFF,TGTGCCAGCTCACCTTTCCTTAGCGGCCAAAACAATGAGCAGTTCTTC
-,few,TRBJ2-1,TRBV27,CASSPLGGYNEQFF,TGTGCCAGCAGTCCCCTCGGCGGATACAATGAGCAGTTCTTC
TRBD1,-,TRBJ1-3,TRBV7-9,CASSSWTGTGNTIYF,TGTGCCAGCAGCTCCTGGACAGGGACTGGAAACACCATATATTTT
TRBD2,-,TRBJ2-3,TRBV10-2,CASSLGTRFIDTQYF,TGCGCCAGCAGTTTAGGGACTAGGTTTATAGATACGCAGTATTTT
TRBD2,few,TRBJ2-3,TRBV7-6,CASSFISSSGGDTQYF,TGTGCCAGCAGCTTCATATCGTCGAGCGGGGGTGATACGCAGTATTTT
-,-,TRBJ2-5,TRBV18,CASSPPAGGETQYF,TGTGCCAGCTCACCCCCGGCAGGAGGGGAGACCCAGTACTTC
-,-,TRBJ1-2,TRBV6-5,CASSYSTGSAGYTF,TGTGCCAGCAGTTACTCAACAGGGTCTGCTGGCTACACCTTC
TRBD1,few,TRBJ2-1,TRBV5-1,CASSWGQGVFF,TGCGCCAGCAGCTGGGGACAGGGGGTGTTCTTC
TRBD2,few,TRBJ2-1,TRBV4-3,CASSQDGTSGRSPFF,TGCGCCAGCAGCCAAGACGGGACTAGCGGGAGGTCCCCGTTCTTC
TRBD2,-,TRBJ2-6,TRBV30,CAGLAGGSGANVLTF,TGTGCCGGCCTAGCGGGAGGCTCTGGGGCCAACGTCCTGACTTTC
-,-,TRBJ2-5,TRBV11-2,CASSHPKLGAQYF,TGTGCCAGCAGCCATCCCAAACTCGGGGCCCAGTACTTC
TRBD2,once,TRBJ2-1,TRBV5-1,CASSLVAGVNEQFF,TGCGCCAGCAGCTTGGTAGCGGGAGTCAATGAGCAGTTCTTC
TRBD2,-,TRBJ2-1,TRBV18,CASSELAGGNEQFF,TGTGCCAGCTCCGAACTAGCGGGGGGGAATGAGCAGTTCTTC
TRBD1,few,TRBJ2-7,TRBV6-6,CASSPGTGGTYEQYF,TGTGCCAGCAGCCCAGGGACAGGAGGAACCTACGAGCAGTACTTC
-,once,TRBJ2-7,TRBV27,CASSSYYEQYF,TGTGCCAGCAGTTCCTATTACGAGCAGTACTTC
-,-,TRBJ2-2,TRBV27,CASSLPAAGELFF,TGTGCCAGCAGTTTACCCGCGGCCGGGGAGCTGTTTTTT
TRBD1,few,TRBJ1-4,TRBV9,CASSVGTGYAKLFF,TGTGCCAGCAGCGTGGGGACAGGGTATGCAAAACTGTTTTTT
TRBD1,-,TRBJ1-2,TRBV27,CASRLRPTGGWGYTF,TGTGCCAGCAGACTCCGACCGACAGGGGGCTGGGGCTACACCTTC
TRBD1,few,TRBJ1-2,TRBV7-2,CASSLLAGGTYGYTF,TGTGCCAGCAGCTTATTGGCAGGGGGCACATATGGCTACACCTTC
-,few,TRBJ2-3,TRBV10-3,CAISGWTATHTDTQYF,TGTGCCATCAGTGGTTGGACAGCGACACACACAGATACGCAGTATTTT
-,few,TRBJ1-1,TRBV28,CASSWGRVEAFF,TGTGCCAGCAGTTGGGGGAGGGTTGAAGCTTTCTTT
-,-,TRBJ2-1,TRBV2,CASSGVTSMQFF,TGTGCCAGCAGTGGGGTGACTAGTATGCAGTTCTTC
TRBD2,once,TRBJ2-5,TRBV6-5,CASSSGTSGSKTQYF,TGTGCCAGCAGCTCCGGGACTAGCGGGAGTAAGACCCAGTACTTC
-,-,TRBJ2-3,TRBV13,CASSVSASTDTQYF,TGTGCCAGCAGTGTAAGCGCCAGCACAGATACGCAGTATTTT
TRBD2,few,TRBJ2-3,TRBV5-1,CASSLGLPTDTQYF,TGCGCCAGCAGCCTGGGACTACCGACAGATACGCAGTATTTT
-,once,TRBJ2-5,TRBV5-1,CASSGGQYEGTQYF,TGTGCCAGCAGCGGAGGACAGTACGAGGGGACCCAGTACTTC